Included here is one T cell receptor (beta chain) sequence, with context. This sample was taken from a study of T-cell reconstitution after alpha-beta-depleted transplantation in children. Looked up from germline, CDR1 is SGHVS and CDR2 is FQNEAQ. The CDR3 loop spans 16 amino acids. The J segment lost 0 bases and the V segment lost 6 bases, leaving 11 bases of the junction unmatched. Library preparation (for TCRbeta) was performed with unique molecular identifiers. From the PCR reads, TCRdb called clonotypes with MiXCR, one entry per CDR3 protein. In the table there are more than 550,000 distinct CDR3 sequences, 8% to 11% of which are singletons.

This clonotype was sampled from a human donor who donated a stem cell graft to a child with acute myeloid leukemia. The source was PBMCs from the stem cell graft donor, collected from the stem cell graft. The V call is TRBV7-8, the J call TRBJ2-7, with 7 nucleotides matching TRBD2. CDR3 sequence reads: CASSRGAGLNSYEQYF. In nucleotides, the CDR3 is TGTGCCAGCAGTCGAGGAGCGGGACTAAACTCCTACGAGCAGTACTTC.